The TCR beta chain described here comes from a study of control samples from healthy donors and cancer patients. V lost 4 bases to trimming and J lost 5 bases; unmatched junction nucleotides: 8. The CDR3 runs to 14 residues. The V gene's germline CDR1 is SGHRS and CDR2 YFSETQ. Sequencing was performed with immunoSEQ multiplex PCR; in TCRdb, only in-frame clones are kept and a portion is missing. The repertoire holds some 120,000 clones, less than 95% seen once, with 3.6% in the top ten. The sample comprised blood. The genes are TRBV5-1 and TRBJ1-1; TRBD1 matches at 7 bases. The receptor was derived from a young man in good health. The CDR3 region is CASSTQGVGTEAFF. Here the CDR3 DNA reads TGCGCCAGCAGCACCCAGGGGGTAGGTACTGAAGCTTTCTTT.